This T cell receptor beta chain was documented in a study of cytomegalovirus exposure and HLA in healthy donors. Overall study: The 120 validation repertoires, a later analysis reported, used the same platform as the 600 to 850 repertoires from the first cohort. Notes on the study in general: Among the CMV-associated chains, a few were confirmed in vitro as specific for CMV antigens. The listing of 150 to 200 TCR beta chains classed them as cytomegalovirus-associated. Usually a TCR sequence was rare, but some public TCRs were found in many donors.

V was shortened by 0 bases and J by 0 bases, with 12 bases between the two germline ends. The length of the CDR3 is 17 residues. The germline CDR1 and CDR2 sequences are LGHNA and YSLEER. Produced via immunoSEQ multiplex PCR; TCRdb's table is partial and in-frame only. Among more than 200,000 clones listed, roughly 90% were seen once. Comments on this clone: What it recognizes is unknown.

This sequence joins TRBV4-3 and TRBJ2-1; D is undetermined. The TCR comes from a man between 18 and 29 years old in good health and CMV-seropositive. The sequenced material came from PBMCs. The CDR3 nucleotides are TGCGCCAGCAGCCAAGATAAGGCAGGCAGCTCCTACAATGAGCAGTTCTTC. It is translated as CASSQDKAGSSYNEQFF.